This entry concerns a single TCR beta chain. This clonotype was observed a few times. There is no known antigen for this receptor. No base qualities exist here, and no much larger clone lies one base off it. A patient counted as having stable Graves' hyperthyroidism if no progression to ophthalmopathy occurred over 18 months of follow-up. Hyperthyroidism patients were newly diagnosed, had a disease duration of under 2 months, and were aged 18 to 65 years. The study excluded patients with uncontrolled infections, other autoimmune diseases, pregnancy or lactation. Diagnoses were established on the basis of clinical symptoms, serum thyroxine and TRAb, thyroid ultrasound, and orbital computed tomography. PBMCs were separated from approximately 9.9 ml of fresh peripheral blood using Ficoll-Paque density gradient centrifugation. Total RNA was extracted with Trizol reagent, and quality was checked on an Agilent 2100 Bioanalyzer.

The CDR3 has 12 amino acids, counting the end cysteine and phenylalanine. This entry keeps only the CDR3 DNA: 36 bases, framed from base 1. The germline V gene supplies CDR1 MNHEY and CDR2 SVGEGT. Trimming takes 8 bases from V and 3 bases from J, and the germline ends sit 10 bases apart. These data are taken from a study of T cells in Graves' hyperthyroidism and ophthalmopathy (dated by TCRdb to between 2018 and 2021). Background for the entire study: Peripheral blood was collected at initial diagnosis, before any treatment. The study also compared thyroid tissue and blood T-cell repertoires from about six Graves' hyperthyroidism patients. The paper describes TCR Vbeta CDR3 sequencing of 140 or so peripheral blood samples, made up of roughly 45 ophthalmopathy patients, roughly 80 hyperthyroidism patients and about 17 progressor patients. The 100 or so discovery patients were divided at random into training and test sets in a 7:3 ratio. After blood sampling, hyperthyroidism patients were treated with methimazole at a starting dose of 30 mg daily, and ophthalmopathy patients were treated with high-dose intravenous methylprednisolone. An independent validation cohort of fewer than 20 hyperthyroidism patients and about 15 patients who later progressed to ophthalmopathy tested prospective prediction of ophthalmopathy. A discovery cohort of about a hundred patients, roughly 45 with Graves' ophthalmopathy and more than 55 with stable Graves' hyperthyroidism, was used to find distinguishing TCR V-J signatures. General study outcomes and caveats: No statistical method was used to fix the sample size in advance, and group allocation was not hidden from the investigators. Most expanded thyroid clonotypes (frequency above 0.001) were also found in blood, which suggests that blood repertoires may mirror thyroid immune responses. A 13 V-J signature model separated ophthalmopathy from stable hyperthyroidism, with just over 85% sensitivity and roughly 82% specificity in cross-validation and 80%/75% in testing. During validation, the model predicted progression to ophthalmopathy a median of approximately 6 months ahead of onset, with 70.59% sensitivity and roughly 75% specificity.

Amplification of TCR beta CDR3 regions was carried out from RNA transcripts. The first round of RT-PCR for the TCR CDR3 was performed with the HTBI primer set and the Qiagen OneStep RT-PCR kit. The libraries were constructed in a second round of multiplex PCR and then size-selected and purified. The libraries were sequenced on an Illumina HiSeq2000 using paired-end 100 bp reads. In the original analysis: Raw data were processed with SOAPnuke, discarding reads with adapters, uncalled bases, mean Phred below 15, or no exact constant-primer or identifier match. High-quality paired reads were merged using COPE v1.2.5, and each unique nucleotide sequence was defined as a clonotype. MiTCR v1.1 was used to align clonotypes to the IMGT TRBV, TRBD and TRBJ reference segments. Analysis was restricted to V-J combinations with a frequency above 0.0001, which covered 99.2% of repertoires. A TCS score was defined as the ratio of F50 (clonal expansion) to E x V (chaos), with BLOSUM62-based TCRdist applied between CDR3 peptides within each V-J. Welch's t-statistics and random forest reduced approximately 520 V-J features to under 15, which were used in a naive Bayes classifier (R e1071). The public reads were reprocessed in TCRdb via fastp at Q25 and MiXCR, keeping in-frame beta chains. Rows are unified per CDR3 protein, each entry keeping the most common DNA and genes. TCRdb's processing, not the authors' own work, is the source of the V and J calls. The sample data list roughly 720,000 distinct CDR3 sequences, and roughly 17% of these were observed just once. Roughly 16% of the sample comes from the top ten.

The chain is assembled from TRBV6-2 or TRBV6-3 and TRBJ2-5, with a tentative D gene TRBD1 over 5 matching bases. This clonotype was sampled from a man aged 45-65 years with Graves' hyperthyroidism. Sequenced: blood. DNA sequence: TGTGCCAGCGAGGCAGGGAAAGAGACCCAGTACTTC. It translates as CASEAGKETQYF.